This T cell receptor (beta chain) was captured by sequencing in a study of blood T cell repertoires in COVID-19. On the study more broadly: Both acute and convalescent COVID-19 samples were obtained from the United States, Italy and Spain. PBMCs, B-cell-depleted T cells, or T cells were the source of the cDNA or gDNA that made up the material.

Authors' processing steps: Estimation of nucleated cell counts was performed using reference gene primer amplification. Sequencing used immunoSEQ multiplex PCR; TCRdb keeps in-frame clones, though not all of them. V, J and clone size derive from that table, while D and trimming were established from the DNA sequence. The sample lists fewer than 250,000 clones, around 83% occurring once. Germline CDR1 MDHEN, CDR2 SYDVKM. Trimming at V came to 5 bases and at J to 8 bases, leaving 8 bases not matched to a gene. This CDR3 is built from 13 residues. This chain links TRBV28 with TRBJ1-2; 7 nucleotides line up with TRBD1. The TCR sequence derives from a woman between 50 and 59 years old with acute or convalescent COVID-19. The sequencing input was peripheral blood. CDR3 DNA sequence: TGTGCCAGCAGTGTACAACAGGGGCGAGGCTACACCTTC. The encoded protein is CASSVQQGRGYTF.